A selection of T cell receptor beta chains follows, all from one sample in a study of shared clonotypes between healthy human individuals. Method: immunoSEQ multiplex PCR; TCRdb's copy keeps in-frame clones and lacks some. Among some 1 million clones listed, under 80% were seen once. Specimen: memory CD4+ T cells sorted from blood. The receptors were sampled from a man aged 18 to 35 in good health. CDR3s include the opening cysteine and the closing phenylalanine or tryptophan. D genes are given only for firm matches. The size of a clone is reported for some rows only, either as once, few or many, or as a class for expanded clones.

CDR3 length | J gene | V gene | clone size | D gene | CDR3 DNA | CDR3 protein
12 | TRBJ1-1 | TRBV7-8 | NA | NA | TGTGCCAGCAGCTCCGACGGGGACGAAGCTTTCTTT | CASSSDGDEAFF
13 | TRBJ2-7 | TRBV11-3 | NA | NA | TGTGCCAGCAGCTTAGAGGTAACGGGCGAGCAGTACTTC | CASSLEVTGEQYF
13 | TRBJ2-2 | TRBV5-1 | NA | NA | TGCGCCAGCAGCCTATCACTCACCGGGGAGCTGTTTTTT | CASSLSLTGELFF
18 | TRBJ1-6 | TRBV9 | NA | NA | TGTGCCAGCAGCGAGGGGGATGGGAGGGGATACTATAATTCACCCCTCCACTTT | CASSEGDGRGYYNSPLHF
17 | TRBJ1-2 | TRBV7-8 | NA | NA | TGTGCCAGCAGCTTAGCGGGGGGGCCCAGTGGGCTATATGGCTACACCTTC | CASSLAGGPSGLYGYTF
18 | TRBJ2-2 | TRBV4-3 | NA | NA | TGCGCCAGCAGCCAAGATTTTCTAGCCAACCCGAACACCGGGGAGCTGTTTTTT | CASSQDFLANPNTGELFF
13 | TRBJ2-3 | TRBV19 | NA | NA | TGTGCCAGTAGGATCGGACTCACAGATACGCAGTATTTT | CASRIGLTDTQYF
15 | TRBJ2-3 | TRBV5-1 | NA | TRBD2 | TGCGCCAGCACTTTTAGCGGGGGGGCAGCAGATACGCAGTATTTT | CASTFSGGAADTQYF
15 | TRBJ2-7 | TRBV10-3 | NA | TRBD1 | TGTGCCATCCGGGCCGGACAGGCCGAAACCTACGAGCAGTACTTC | CAIRAGQAETYEQYF
14 | TRBJ2-7 | TRBV7-2 | once | TRBD1 | TGTGCCAGCAGCTTCCCGACAGGGGCCTACGAGCAGTACTTC | CASSFPTGAYEQYF
17 | TRBJ1-1 | TRBV5-6 | NA | NA | TGTGCCAGCAGCTTAGACCCCCTACAAGGATTAAACACTGAAGCTTTCTTT | CASSLDPLQGLNTEAFF
15 | TRBJ2-1 | TRBV19 | NA | NA | TGTGCCAGTATCCAGACAGGCGGGAACCGCAATGAGCAGTTCTTC | CASIQTGGNRNEQFF
15 | TRBJ2-1 | TRBV5-1 | NA | TRBD2 | TGCGCCAGCAGCTTGACTAGCGGGAGGGTAGGGGAGCAGTTCTTC | CASSLTSGRVGEQFF
14 | TRBJ2-3 | TRBV19 | NA | NA | TGTGCCAGCAGACTAGTCGGGGGATCAGATACGCAGTATTTT | CASRLVGGSDTQYF